Listed below are T cell receptor beta chains from one sample, sequenced in a study of technical replicates of blood from a handful of donors. Using immunoSEQ multiplex PCR, the repertoire was profiled, and TCRdb retains in-frame clones only, with some absent. The table lists about 83,000 clones, around 92% of them singletons. The specimen sequenced was T cells isolated from PBMCs. Every receptor here comes from a human donor in good health. CDR3s include the opening cysteine and the closing phenylalanine or tryptophan. The D gene is left open where the match is weak. Where a row states a size, it is once, few, many or the class of an expanded clone; other rows omit it.

TRBJ2-7	TRBV5-6	TRBD1	NA	CASSFGQGVKRYEQYF	TGTGCCAGCAGCTTCGGACAGGGGGTTAAGCGATACGAGCAGTACTTC
TRBJ1-6	TRBV6-5	TRBD1	NA	CASSYSSRGHSPLHF	TGTGCCAGCAGTTACTCGAGTAGGGGGCATTCACCCCTCCACTTT
TRBJ1-5	TRBV19	NA	once	CAGGLNQPQHF	TGTGCCGGGGGACTTAATCAGCCCCAGCATTTT
TRBJ2-2	TRBV4-1	NA	NA	CASSSRPGELFF	TGCGCCAGCAGCTCGCGGCCCGGGGAGCTGTTTTTT
TRBJ1-1	TRBV29-1	TRBD1	NA	CSGTQGTDTEAFF	TGCAGCGGAACACAGGGGACGGACACTGAAGCTTTCTTT
TRBJ2-1	TRBV5-1	TRBD2	NA	CASSLALLAGGPYNEQFF	TGCGCCAGCAGCTTGGCCCTACTAGCGGGGGGGCCTTACAATGAGCAGTTCTTC
TRBJ2-3	TRBV6-5	NA	NA	CASTSADTQYF	TGTGCCAGCACGAGCGCAGATACGCAGTATTTT
TRBJ2-6	TRBV4-1	NA	NA	CASSQGQAGANVLTF	TGCGCCAGCAGCCAAGGGCAAGCTGGGGCCAACGTCCTGACTTTC
TRBJ1-6	TRBV11-2	NA	NA	CASSFRQRNSPLHF	TGTGCCAGCAGCTTCCGACAGAGAAATTCACCCCTCCACTTT
TRBJ2-1	TRBV29-1	TRBD2	NA	CSVEVPSGAYNEQFF	TGCAGCGTTGAAGTCCCTAGCGGAGCCTACAATGAGCAGTTCTTC
TRBJ1-1	TRBV11-1	NA	NA	CASSVRETNTEAFF	TGTGCCAGCAGCGTACGGGAAACCAACACTGAAGCTTTCTTT
TRBJ1-5	TRBV19	TRBD1	NA	CASSTGGQPQHF	TGTGCCAGTAGTACAGGGGGTCAGCCCCAGCATTTT
TRBJ2-2	TRBV6-6	NA	NA	CASSYLGGRDTGELFF	TGTGCCAGCAGTTATTTAGGGGGGAGGGACACCGGGGAGCTGTTTTTT
TRBJ2-7	TRBV4-1	TRBD1	once	CASSHREGQPYEQYF	TGCGCCAGCAGCCACCGCGAGGGACAGCCCTACGAGCAGTACTTC
TRBJ1-5	TRBV5-5	NA	NA	CASSFFLGEQPQHF	TGTGCCAGCAGCTTCTTTTTGGGAGAGCAGCCCCAGCATTTT
TRBJ1-1	TRBV20-1	NA	NA	CSARRTEAFF	TGCAGTGCGAGACGGACTGAAGCTTTCTTT
TRBJ2-3	TRBV9	NA	NA	CASSVGGSTTDTQYF	TGTGCCAGCAGCGTGGGAGGTAGCACCACAGATACGCAGTATTTT
TRBJ2-2	TRBV5-1	NA	NA	CASSLTGPNTGELFF	TGCGCCAGCAGCTTGACAGGACCAAACACCGGGGAGCTGTTTTTT
TRBJ2-2	TRBV27	NA	NA	CASSPHRAPVNTGELFF	TGTGCCAGCAGTCCCCACAGGGCGCCTGTCAACACCGGGGAGCTGTTTTTT
TRBJ2-7	TRBV6-1	TRBD2	NA	CASSEASGGYYEQYF	TGTGCCAGCAGTGAAGCTAGCGGGGGATACTACGAGCAGTACTTC
TRBJ1-1	TRBV2	NA	NA	CASSRQVIWNTEAFF	TGTGCCAGCAGTCGACAGGTGATTTGGAACACTGAAGCTTTCTTT
TRBJ2-7	TRBV10-1	TRBD1	NA	CASSEFDRGAHEQYF	TGCGCCAGCAGTGAGTTTGACAGGGGTGCCCACGAGCAGTACTTC
TRBJ1-1	TRBV29-1	TRBD1	NA	CSVDRDRGMNTEAFF	TGCAGCGTGGATAGGGACAGGGGAATGAACACTGAAGCTTTCTTT
TRBJ1-1	TRBV14	TRBD1	few	CASSQASGQLNTEAFF	TGTGCCAGCAGCCAAGCCTCGGGACAGTTGAACACTGAAGCTTTCTTT
TRBJ2-4	TRBV7-9	TRBD1	NA	CASSLAVDRGHIQYF	TGTGCCAGCAGCTTAGCTGTGGACAGGGGCCACATTCAGTACTTC
TRBJ2-3	TRBV4-1	NA	NA	CASSQERRGTDTQYF	TGCGCCAGCAGCCAAGAGAGGCGGGGTACAGATACGCAGTATTTT
TRBJ2-7	TRBV4-2	TRBD2	NA	CASSQVGTTYEQYF	TGTGCCAGCAGCCAGGTCGGGACTACCTACGAGCAGTACTTC
TRBJ1-6	TRBV6-1	NA	few	CASGRGNSPLHF	TGTGCCAGCGGCAGGGGAAATTCACCCCTCCACTTT
TRBJ2-1	TRBV5-1	NA	NA	CASSLDSLFGEQFF	TGCGCCAGCAGCTTGGACTCGCTATTCGGTGAGCAGTTCTTC
TRBJ2-1	TRBV28	NA	NA	CASSLTGSRFSEQFF	TGTGCCAGCAGTTTAACGGGATCACGCTTCAGTGAGCAGTTCTTC
TRBJ1-6	TRBV6-1	NA	NA	CASSELNRVSNSPLHF	TGTGCCAGCAGTGAACTCAACAGGGTGAGTAATTCACCCCTCCACTTT
TRBJ2-7	TRBV28	NA	NA	CATYLNYEQYF	TGTGCCACCTACTTAAACTACGAGCAGTACTTC
TRBJ1-1	TRBV2	TRBD1	NA	CASNWDRATEAFF	TGTGCCAGCAATTGGGACAGGGCGACTGAAGCTTTCTTT
TRBJ1-1	TRBV12-5	NA	NA	CASGLVLGGDTEAFF	TGTGCTAGTGGTTTGGTTTTAGGCGGGGACACTGAAGCTTTCTTT
TRBJ1-1	TRBV29-1	TRBD1	NA	CSGGQGAEAFF	TGCAGCGGAGGACAGGGGGCTGAAGCTTTCTTT